What follows are 32 T cell receptor beta chains derived from one specimen sequenced in a study of blood T cell repertoires in COVID-19. Method: immunoSEQ multiplex PCR; TCRdb's copy keeps in-frame clones and lacks some. The sample lists some 230,000 clones, 85% to 90% occurring once. The sequencing input was PBMCs or T cells enriched from blood (not recorded which). These receptors were collected from a woman between 18 and 30 years old in a cohort exposed to, infected with or recovered from COVID-19 (not recorded which).

The gene calls are TRBV24-1 and TRBJ2-1; TRBD2 aligns across 10 bases. The CDR3 is 16 amino acids. The germline CDR1 and CDR2 sequences are KGHDR and SFDVKD. Losses at the gene ends were 4 bases for V and 3 bases for J; bases not matched to a gene: 5. This CDR3 reads CATSDSGLASYNEQFF. As DNA, the CDR3 is TGTGCCACCAGTGACTCGGGACTAGCGAGCTACAATGAGCAGTTCTTC.

This clone came up a few times. This rearrangement joins TRBV19 to TRBJ2-3; 13 positions agree with TRBD2. CDR1 and CDR2 from the germline V gene are LNHDA and SQIVND (reference sequence). V shed 10 bases, J shed 6 bases, and the junction held 7 bases outside the gene matches. The CDR3 is made up of 14 amino acids. The CDR3 here is CATSRTSGSDTQYF. The CDR3 DNA reads TGTGCCACCTCCCGGACTAGCGGGAGTGATACGCAGTATTTT.

This clone was observed a single time. The rearrangement uses TRBV6-5 and TRBJ1-6; D perhaps matches TRBD1 (6 bases). The V end was cut by 0 bases, the J end by 7 bases, with 10 bases between. Per the germline V gene, CDR1 is MNHEY and CDR2 is SVGAGI. CDR3 size: 15 residues. CDR3 protein: CASSYSQGTNSPLHF. In DNA form, the CDR3 reads TGTGCCAGCAGTTACTCTCAGGGGACCAATTCACCCCTCCACTTT.

The rearrangement joins TRBV27 to TRBJ1-2, with 7 bases fitting TRBD1. V was clipped by 4 bases and J by 5 bases; unmatched bases: 10. The CDR3 is 15 amino acids. Germline assignment: CDR1 MNHEY and CDR2 SMNVEV (reference sequence). CDR3 loop: CASSSTQTGRYGYTF. In DNA form, the CDR3 reads TGTGCCAGCAGTTCCACTCAGACAGGGCGGTATGGCTACACCTTC.

The chain is built from TRBV25-1 and TRBJ2-1; D may be TRBD2 (6 bases). V was trimmed by 6 bases and J by 7 bases, leaving 16 bases between them. The CDR3 has 14 residues. Germline values: CDR1 MGHDK, CDR2 SYGVNS. Here the CDR3 reads CASSGREVMNEQFF. Here the CDR3 DNA reads TGTGCCAGCAGCGGCAGGGAGGTGATGAATGAGCAGTTCTTC.

V gene TRBV2 combines with J gene TRBJ1-5; 8 bases are shared with TRBD1. The CDR3 is 16 amino acids. V lost 3 bases, J lost 6 bases, and 10 bases stayed unmatched. Germline V lookup: CDR1 SNHLY, CDR2 FYNNEI. CDR3 amino acids: CASSEIQGARGQPQHF. The CDR3 DNA is TGTGCCAGCAGTGAGATTCAGGGGGCCCGAGGTCAGCCCCAGCATTTT.

The chain couples TRBV3-1 (or the pseudogene TRBV3-2) to TRBJ2-7; a possible D gene is TRBD1 (6 bases). The V gene lost 4 bases and the J gene lost 2 bases, with 9 bases spanning the gap. CDR3 length: 13 residues. Looked up from germline, CDR1 is LGHDT and CDR2 is YNNKEL (reference sequence). CDR3 sequence: CASSPRQAYEQYF. In DNA, the CDR3 is TGTGCCAGCAGCCCCAGACAGGCCTACGAGCAGTACTTC.

A single count supports this clone. CDR3 sequence: CASSFGGRHHYEQYF. The CDR3 nucleotides read TGTGCCAGCAGTTTTGGGGGCAGACACCACTACGAGCAGTACTTC. The V gene is TRBV6-5, the J gene TRBJ2-7; maybe TRBD1 (6 bases). CDR1 and CDR2 from the germline V gene are MNHEY and SVGAGI. Trimming removed 4 bases from V and 3 bases from J, with 16 bases in between. This CDR3 is built from 15 residues.

This rearrangement joins TRBV27 to TRBJ1-2; 8 bases are shared with TRBD1. The length of the CDR3 is 15 residues. The V and J ends lost 0 bases and 8 bases, in that order; junction bases with no gene match: 8. Germline CDR1 reads MNHEY; CDR2 reads SMNVEV (reference sequence). CDR3 DNA: TGTGCCAGCAGTTTATCGTTCAGGGGGCGGTTGGGCTACACCTTC. Amino acids: CASSLSFRGRLGYTF.

The chain employs TRBV7-3 and TRBJ1-6, with TRBD1 matching over 9 bases. This CDR3 has 15 amino acids. J was trimmed by 8 bases and V by 2 bases; bases with no gene match: 4. Per the germline V gene, CDR1 is SGHTA and CDR2 is FQGTGA. CDR3 sequence: CASSLRGTGYSPLHF. In DNA form, the CDR3 reads TGTGCCAGCAGCTTACGCGGGACAGGGTATTCACCCCTCCACTTT.

The chain carries TRBV3-1 (or the pseudogene TRBV3-2) and TRBJ2-7; a possible D gene is TRBD2 (6 bases). The V end lost 3 bases, the J end lost 1 base, and 13 bases lay between the germline ends. The germline gives CDR1 LGHDT, CDR2 YNNKEL (reference sequence). CDR3 length equals 15 residues. CDR3 nucleotide sequence: TGTGCCAGCAGCCAGGTCTGGGGGGTGTCCTACGAGCAGTACTTC. Protein sequence: CASSQVWGVSYEQYF.

This clone has just one count. J is TRBJ1-2 and V is TRBV5-1; TRBD1 is a possible D gene (5 bases). Trimming pared 0 bases from V and 8 bases from J, leaving 14 bases between. This CDR3 contains 14 residues. Germline V CDR1 and CDR2: SGHRS, YFSETQ. CDR3: CASSLGDSSRGYTF. The CDR3 bases are TGCGCCAGCAGCTTGGGGGACTCTAGTAGGGGCTACACCTTC.

CDR3 nucleotides: TGTGCCAGCAGTGAAAGGCAGGACTATGGCTACACCTTC. Translating it yields CASSERQDYGYTF. J is TRBJ1-2 and V is TRBV2; no reliable D call. V lost 2 bases and J lost 3, with 7 bases in between. Germline values: CDR1 SNHLY, CDR2 FYNNEI. The CDR3 is 13 residues long.

The V gene is TRBV6-1, the J gene TRBJ1-5, with 10 bases identical to TRBD1. Germline CDR1 MNHNS, CDR2 SASEGT. With V trimmed by 2 bases and J by 15 bases, 10 bases remained unmatched. The CDR3 spans 14 residues. The CDR3 DNA reads as TGTGCCAGCAGTGAACAGGAGGGACAGGGGTCACGGCATTTT. This codes for CASSEQEGQGSRHF.

This clone has a single count. The chain is built from TRBV9 and TRBJ1-1; D is perhaps TRBD1 (5 bases). The CDR3 spans 14 residues. V lost 1 base and J lost 2, with 9 bases in between. Per germline, CDR1 SGDLS and CDR2 YYNGEE. CDR3 amino acids: CASSVSGYNTEAFF. CDR3 sequence (DNA): TGTGCCAGCAGCGTATCAGGGTATAACACTGAAGCTTTCTTT.

The count of this clone is one. CDR3 region: CASSLNQGAPSEQYF. The CDR3, as DNA: TGTGCCAGCAGCTTAAACCAGGGGGCGCCGTCCGAGCAGTACTTC. This chain joins TRBV7-3 and TRBJ2-7; 8 nucleotides align to TRBD1. V lost 1 base, J lost 6 bases, and 8 bases stayed unmatched. The CDR3 extends over 15 amino acids. CDR1 is SGHTA and CDR2 is FQGTGA in the germline V gene. The whole variable domain, filled in from reference TRBV7-3 and TRBJ2-7, reads GAGVSQTPSNKVTEKGKYVELRCDPISGHTALYWYRQSLGQGPEFLIYFQGTGAADDSGLPNDRFFAVRPEGSVSTLKIQRTERGDSAVYLCASSLNQGAPSEQYFGPGTRLTVT.

The chain has TRBV6-5 and TRBJ2-1, with 7 bases aligning to TRBD1. CDR1 MNHEY and CDR2 SVGAGI come from the germline V gene. V was clipped by 0 bases and J by 7 bases; unmatched bases: 6. The CDR3 has 15 amino acids. Here the CDR3 reads CASSYSGTVINEQFF. CDR3 DNA sequence: TGTGCCAGCAGTTACTCAGGGACAGTGATAAATGAGCAGTTCTTC.

This clone appeared a single time. CDR3: CASIRLNTEAFF. CDR3 DNA: TGTGCCAGCATCAGGCTGAACACTGAAGCTTTCTTT. The rearrangement joins TRBV2 to TRBJ1-1; unclear D gene. The CDR3 extends over 12 amino acids. Germline CDR1 reads SNHLY; CDR2 reads FYNNEI. Trimming shortened V by 7 bases and J by 0 bases, and 6 bases separated the two germline ends. The full variable domain, with the rest looked up from reference TRBV2 and TRBJ1-1, is EPEVTQTPSHQVTQMGQEVILRCVPISNHLYFYWYRQILGQKVEFLVSFYNNEISEKSEIFDDQFSVERPDGSNFTLKIRSTKLEDSAMYFCASIRLNTEAFFGQGTRLTVV.

J is TRBJ1-3 and V is TRBV5-6, with D unresolved. Deletions cut 4 bases from V and 2 bases from J, with 13 bases between. CDR3 length: 15 amino acids. Germline V gene lookup returns CDR1 SGHDT and CDR2 YYEEEE. The CDR3 is CASSVIPVAGNTIYF. In DNA form, the CDR3 reads TGTGCCAGCAGCGTTATCCCGGTGGCTGGAAACACCATATATTTT. Supplemented by reference TRBV5-6 and TRBJ1-3, the full variable domain reads DAGVTQSPTHLIKTRGQQVTLRCSPKSGHDTVSWYQQALGQGPQFIFQYYEEEERQRGNFPDRFSGHQFPNYSSELNVNALLLGDSALYLCASSVIPVAGNTIYFGEGSWLTVV.

The rearrangement links TRBV6-5 to TRBJ1-1, with D perhaps TRBD1 (5 bases). This CDR3 is 14 amino acids long. V was trimmed by 2 bases and J by 1 base, leaving 8 bases between them. Germline V CDR1 and CDR2: MNHEY, SVGAGI. CDR3 amino acids: CASSYQGANTEAFF. The CDR3 bases are TGTGCCAGCAGTTACCAGGGCGCGAACACTGAAGCTTTCTTT.

The chain combines TRBV2 with TRBJ1-2; D gene uncertain. The V end lost 2 bases, the J end lost 7 bases, and 14 bases lay between the germline ends. Germline V gene data show CDR1 as SNHLY and CDR2 as FYNNEI. This CDR3 contains 14 residues. This chain's CDR3 is CASSEWVAMGGYTF. In DNA, the CDR3 is TGTGCCAGCAGTGAATGGGTAGCAATGGGTGGCTACACCTTC. Combining the CDR3 with reference TRBV2 and TRBJ1-2 gives the whole variable domain EPEVTQTPSHQVTQMGQEVILRCVPISNHLYFYWYRQILGQKVEFLVSFYNNEISEKSEIFDDQFSVERPDGSNFTLKIRSTKLEDSAMYFCASSEWVAMGGYTFGSGTRLTVV.

The chain combines TRBV5-4 with TRBJ2-1, with a tentative D call TRBD2 (5 bases). Germline-derived CDR1 and CDR2 are SGHNT and YYREEE (reference sequence). With 0 bases removed from V and 3 bases from J, the gap between germline ends came to 10 bases. This CDR3 is 15 amino acids long. The CDR3 spells CASSLAGGLYNEQFF. The CDR3 nucleotides are TGTGCCAGCAGCTTGGCTGGCGGGCTCTACAATGAGCAGTTCTTC.

The rearrangement uses TRBV7-2 and TRBJ1-1; no reliable D call. Germline V gene sequence: CDR1 SGHTA, CDR2 FQGNSA. There are 15 residues in the CDR3. Deletions cut 1 base from V and 5 bases from J, with 14 bases between. The CDR3 DNA follows: TGTGCCAGCAGCTTAGATCCGGGGAGTTGGACTGAAGCTTTCTTT. Translation gives CASSLDPGSWTEAFF. Based on the CDR3 plus reference TRBV7-2 and TRBJ1-1, the full variable domain is GAGVSQSPSNKVTEKGKDVELRCDPISGHTALYWYRQSLGQGLEFLIYFQGNSAPDKSGLPSDRFSAERTGGSVSTLTIQRTQQEDSAVYLCASSLDPGSWTEAFFGQGTRLTVV.

The chain uses TRBV15 and TRBJ1-5; maybe TRBD1 (6 bases). The germline gives CDR1 LNHNV, CDR2 YYDKDF (reference sequence). V lost 1 base and J 5 bases, leaving 12 bases between the germline ends. There are 15 residues in the CDR3. The CDR3 sequence: CATSRARDNHQPQHF. DNA for the CDR3: TGTGCCACCAGCAGAGCTCGGGACAACCATCAGCCCCAGCATTTT. The full variable domain, completed using reference TRBV15 and TRBJ1-5, is DAMVIQNPRYQVTQFGKPVTLSCSQTLNHNVMYWYQQKSSQAPKLLFHYYDKDFNNEADTPDNFQSRRPNTSFCFLDIRSPGLGDTAMYLCATSRARDNHQPQHFGDGTRLSIL.

This clone was picked up one time. The rearrangement joins TRBV5-5 to TRBJ2-5, with D possibly TRBD1 on 5 matching bases. Germline V gene data show CDR1 as SGHKS and CDR2 as YYEKEE (reference sequence). There are 14 residues in the CDR3. V gave up 0 bases and J gave up 2 bases, with 8 bases separating them. Here the CDR3 reads CASSLADSQETQYF. The CDR3 region has the DNA TGTGCCAGCAGCTTGGCAGACAGTCAAGAGACCCAGTACTTC.

Only one count was recorded for this clone. In DNA form, the CDR3 reads TGTGCCAGCAGCTTTCAGGGCCCCACCGGGGAGCTGTTTTTT. The encoded protein is CASSFQGPTGELFF. The chain employs TRBV7-9 and TRBJ2-2, with TRBD1 as a possible D gene (5 bases). Germline CDR1 SEHNR, CDR2 FQNEAQ (reference sequence). Between the trimmed V and J ends, which lost 3 bases and 4 bases, there was a span of 9 bases. This CDR3 region has 14 residues.

This clone was seen more than once but under ten times. The CDR3 DNA follows: TGTGCCAGCTCACCACTGACGGGGGGAGACACTGAAGCTTTCTTT. Translation gives CASSPLTGGDTEAFF. This chain joins TRBV18 and TRBJ1-1, with D perhaps TRBD1 (5 bases). In germline, CDR1 is KGHSH, CDR2 LQKENI. V lost 1 base and J lost 3, with 12 bases in between. This CDR3 has 15 residues.

The V gene is TRBV5-1, the J gene TRBJ1-1; 7 bases are shared with TRBD1. Per the germline V gene, CDR1 is SGHRS and CDR2 is YFSETQ. This CDR3 region has 14 residues. After removal of 0 bases from V and 7 bases from J, the junction contained 6 bases not matched to a gene. CDR3 amino acids: CASSLDPGTVEAFF. The CDR3 DNA reads as TGCGCCAGCAGCTTGGACCCCGGGACAGTTGAAGCTTTCTTT. The variable domain in full, with the rest retrieved from reference TRBV5-1 and TRBJ1-1, is KAGVTQTPRYLIKTRGQQVTLSCSPISGHRSVSWYQQTPGQGLQFLFEYFSETQRNKGNFPGRFSGRQFSNSRSEMNVSTLELGDSALYLCASSLDPGTVEAFFGQGTRLTVV.

This clone was counted between two and nine times. V is TRBV6-5 and J is TRBJ1-2; 7 nucleotides agree with TRBD1. The CDR3 length is 15 residues. J lost 4 bases, V lost 5 bases, and 10 bases had no gene match. Germline V gene data show CDR1 as MNHEY and CDR2 as SVGAGI. The DNA of the CDR3 is TGTGCCAGCAGTCAATCCGGGACAGAAATCTATGGCTACACCTTC. This sequence encodes CASSQSGTEIYGYTF.

This clone was observed a single time. This sequence joins TRBV3-1 (or the pseudogene TRBV3-2) and TRBJ2-3; D is unclear. The CDR3 has 15 residues. Germline V gene lookup returns CDR1 LGHDT and CDR2 YNNKEL (reference sequence). Trimming pared 3 bases from V and 1 base from J, leaving 11 bases between. Here the CDR3 reads CASSHSRFGTDTQYF. The DNA of the CDR3 is TGTGCCAGCAGCCATTCTAGATTCGGCACAGATACGCAGTATTTT.

DNA for the CDR3: TGCAGCACTAGCGGGCATTTAAGCTCCTACAATGAGCAGTTCTTC. Its protein product is CSTSGHLSSYNEQFF. The J gene is TRBJ2-1, the V gene TRBV29-1, with 9 bases fitting TRBD2. This CDR3 has 15 residues. CDR1 and CDR2 from the germline V gene are SQVTM and ANQGSEA. V gave up 8 bases and J gave up 0 bases; unmatched junction bases: 8.

This chain links TRBV29-1 with TRBJ1-1; D gene unclear. The V gene's germline CDR1 is SQVTM and CDR2 ANQGSEA. This CDR3 has 13 residues. V lost 7 bases and J lost 0, with 12 bases in between. This chain's CDR3 is CSAAVNMNTEAFF. CDR3 bases: TGCAGCGCCGCAGTGAACATGAACACTGAAGCTTTCTTT.